The clone carrying this T cell receptor beta chain has more than one count but fewer than ten. The sample comes from a study of CD8 T cells in Susac syndrome. TCR beta from blood CD8+ and CD4+ T cells was sequenced. The individuals used as controls were healthy donors who had been matched for both age and sex. cDNA came from roughly 0.53 to 1 ug RNA primed by random hexamers. TCRdb re-analysed the immunoSEQ multiplex PCR reads in MiXCR, keeping a single row per CDR3 protein. The data hold 75,000 to 100,000 distinct CDR3 sequences, with around 94% observed a single time. With 3 bases removed from V and 11 bases from J, the gap between germline ends came to 17 bases. The CDR3 contains 15 residues. Germline V gene sequence: CDR1 LGHNA, CDR2 YSLEER.

The chain links TRBV4-3 to TRBJ1-6, with D uncertain. The TCR sequence derives from a human donor in good health. Sequenced material: CD8+ T cells from PBMCs. The CDR3 nucleotides read TGCGCCAGCAGCCAGGACCCTGGACCGCGGACACCCCTCCACTTT. Translation: CASSQDPGPRTPLHF.